This T cell receptor (beta chain) was observed in a study of Graves' ophthalmopathy and Graves' hyperthyroidism. This clonotype appeared many times. For repertoire sequencing, the TCR beta CDR3 regions were amplified from RNA transcripts. The library came from an HTBI-primed first-round RT-PCR and a second-round multiplex PCR. Using its own MiXCR run on the multiplex PCR reads, TCRdb lists one record per CDR3 protein. The data show over a million distinct CDR3 sequences, 36% seen once. The sample comprised peripheral blood or thyroid tissue (not recorded which). The origin of this receptor is an adult man with Graves' hyperthyroidism.

As DNA, the CDR3 is TGTGCCAGCAGCGCGCCCCCTGGGGGAATTCTGTACTTC. This codes for CASSAPPGGILYF. J is TRBJ2-7 and V is TRBV12-3 or TRBV12-4, with D perhaps given as TRBD1 or TRBD2 (5 bases each). The CDR3 runs 13 residues. V lost 6 bases, J lost 12 bases, and 21 bases lay in between.